The next 23 T cell receptor beta chains were all read from a single sample in a study of shared clonotypes between healthy human individuals. Clones were sequenced by immunoSEQ multiplex PCR, and TCRdb holds only the in-frame ones, with some missing. The sample records 2 million to 2.5 million clones, roughly 95% being singletons. The sample was naive CD4+ T cells sorted from blood. Subset specified: CD45RA+ positively selected. The source is a man younger than 35 in good health.

The CDR3 region is CASSTSGYQQFF. The CDR3 coding sequence is TGTGCCAGCAGTACTAGCGGGTATCAGCAGTTCTTC. The rearrangement links TRBV6-6 to TRBJ2-1, with 9 bases that match TRBD2. Germline V gene lookup returns CDR1 MNHNY and CDR2 SVGAGI (reference sequence). The CDR3 loop spans 12 amino acids. The ends lost 5 bases at V and 11 bases at J; junction bases unmatched: 4.

This clone was recorded once. Additional DNA sequences in this sample encode the identical CDR3. The chain links TRBV5-1 to TRBJ2-5; TRBD2 aligns across 12 bases. CDR3 size: 15 residues. Unmatched junction bases numbered 3, after V lost 1 base and J lost 5 bases. Germline CDR1 and CDR2: SGHRS and YFSETQ. The DNA of the CDR3 is TGCGCCAGCAGCTTGCCTAGCGGGGGGGCCGAGACCCAGTACTTC. This sequence encodes CASSLPSGGAETQYF.

This chain links TRBV7-2 with TRBJ1-5; no clear D. CDR1 and CDR2 (germline): SGHTA, FQGNSA. CDR3 length equals 16 residues. Trimming stripped 1 base from V and 2 bases from J, with 12 bases between. In nucleotides, the CDR3 is TGTGCCAGCAGCTTAGGGGATGGGTTTGGCAATCAGCCCCAGCATTTT. Protein: CASSLGDGFGNQPQHF.

J is TRBJ2-4 and V is TRBV4-3; 10 nucleotides align to TRBD1. This CDR3 comprises 21 residues. CDR1 LGHNA and CDR2 YSLEER come from the germline V gene. V gave up 0 bases and J gave up 2 bases; unmatched junction bases: 16. CDR3 in amino acids: CASSQETGTGVGEPTKNIQYF. For the CDR3, the DNA is TGCGCCAGCAGCCAAGAGACCGGGACAGGGGTTGGTGAGCCTACCAAAAACATTCAGTACTTC.

This clone was observed a single time. The rearrangement uses TRBV5-6 and TRBJ1-5; 8 bases match TRBD1. Trimming at V came to 2 bases and at J to 0 bases, leaving 4 bases not matched to a gene. Germline CDR1 is SGHDT and CDR2 is YYEEEE. This CDR3 is 16 amino acids long. CDR3 DNA sequence: TGTGCCAGCAGCTTTGGGACAGGTTATAGCAATCAGCCCCAGCATTTT. Amino acid sequence: CASSFGTGYSNQPQHF. Complete variable domain (other parts from reference TRBV5-6 and TRBJ1-5): DAGVTQSPTHLIKTRGQQVTLRCSPKSGHDTVSWYQQALGQGPQFIFQYYEEEERQRGNFPDRFSGHQFPNYSSELNVNALLLGDSALYLCASSFGTGYSNQPQHFGDGTRLSIL.

The chain joins TRBV21-1 to TRBJ1-2. TRBV21-1 has pseudogene status. This CDR3 has 15 residues. This CDR3 is CASSKEPLIAFGYTF. The CDR3 nucleotides are TGTGCCAGCAGCAAAGAGCCCCTGATCGCCTTTGGGTACACCTTC.

The chain combines TRBV4-1 with TRBJ1-5, with D possibly TRBD1 on 6 matching bases. The CDR3 has 17 amino acids. Germline values: CDR1 MGHRA, CDR2 YSYEKL. The V gene lost 0 bases and the J gene lost 7 bases, with 19 bases spanning the gap. The CDR3 DNA is TGCGCCAGCAGCCAAGATGGTCCCCGGGGGGCGAGACAGCCCCAGCATTTT. Protein product: CASSQDGPRGARQPQHF.

CDR3 amino acids: CASSWDREETQYF. The CDR3 DNA follows: TGTGCCAGCAGTTGGGACAGAGAAGAGACCCAGTACTTC. The chain uses TRBV5-6 and TRBJ2-5; TRBD1 aligns across 7 bases. CDR1 and CDR2 from the germline V gene are SGHDT and YYEEEE. Trimming removed 5 bases from V and 3 bases from J; junction bases left unmatched: 4. This CDR3 region has 13 residues.

The CDR3 spells CSARVGTPLHF. DNA for the CDR3: TGCAGTGCTAGAGTAGGTACACCCCTCCACTTT. The rearrangement joins TRBV20-1 to TRBJ1-6; D call uncertain. The germline V gene has CDR1 DFQATT and CDR2 SNEGSKA (reference sequence). The V gene lost 1 base and the J gene lost 11 bases, with 6 bases spanning the gap. The CDR3 is 11 amino acids.

The V call is TRBV19, the J call TRBJ2-7; TRBD1 or TRBD2 may be the D gene (5 bases each). The V end was cut by 0 bases, the J end by 7 bases, with 10 bases between. CDR3 length: 13 amino acids. Germline lookup yields CDR1 LNHDA and CDR2 SQIVND (reference sequence). The CDR3 here is CASSIDYWGEQYF. Written as DNA, the CDR3 is TGTGCCAGTAGTATAGATTACTGGGGGGAGCAGTACTTC.

The chain links TRBV5-1 to TRBJ2-7; 7 nucleotides line up with TRBD1. Germline loops: CDR1 SGHRS, CDR2 YFSETQ. The V segment lost 0 bases and the J segment 2 bases; nucleotides outside the gene matches: 2. The CDR3 totals 14 residues. CDR3 loop: CASSLVGQAYEQYF. The DNA of the CDR3 is TGCGCCAGCAGCTTGGTCGGACAGGCCTACGAGCAGTACTTC.

The rearrangement links TRBV5-4 to TRBJ1-2; TRBD1 aligns across 11 bases. Germline V CDR1 and CDR2: SGHNT, YYREEE (reference sequence). CDR3 size: 14 residues. V trimming: 7 bases; J trimming: 4 bases; junction bases outside the gene matches: 6. The CDR3 is CASSRTGGIYGYTF. In nucleotides, the CDR3 is TGTGCCAGCTCCCGGACAGGGGGCATCTATGGCTACACCTTC.

The CDR3: CASRTGGAITEQFF. Written as DNA, the CDR3 is TGTGCCAGCAGAACAGGAGGGGCTATAACCGAGCAGTTCTTC. V and J are TRBV7-2 and TRBJ2-1; tentative D call: TRBD2 (6 bases). The V and J ends lost 6 bases and 10 bases respectively, with 19 bases between them. The CDR3 is made up of 14 amino acids. Germline V gives CDR1 SGHTA, CDR2 FQGNSA.

This clone was detected a few times. The sample has other DNA sequences that encode this CDR3 too. CDR3 in DNA: TGTGCCAGCAGTTACTCCAGGAACACTGAAGCTTTCTTT. As protein: CASSYSRNTEAFF. The chain joins TRBV6-5 to TRBJ1-1; D unresolved. CDR1 MNHEY and CDR2 SVGAGI come from the germline V gene. The germline V and J ends were trimmed by 0 bases and 1 base, with 3 bases remaining between them. The length of the CDR3 is 13 residues.

This clone was observed a handful of times. The chain links TRBV10-1 to TRBJ1-5; D is uncertain. The CDR3 is 13 amino acids. CDR1 is WNHNN and CDR2 is SYGVQD in the germline V gene (reference sequence). Trimming removed 8 bases at V and 7 bases at J, with 15 bases between. The CDR3 nucleotides are TGCGCCAGCTCCCCGGACTTGTTCCAGCCCCAGCATTTT. Protein sequence: CASSPDLFQPQHF.

As for this clone: Other DNA sequences of this sample code for an identical CDR3. The chain has TRBV9 and TRBJ1-1, with no clear D. This CDR3 has 13 amino acids. Germline values: CDR1 SGDLS, CDR2 YYNGEE. Deletions cut 2 bases from V and 0 bases from J, with 5 bases between. The CDR3 here is CASSVLMNTEAFF. In DNA form, the CDR3 reads TGTGCCAGCAGCGTGCTCATGAACACTGAAGCTTTCTTT.

This chain connects TRBV28 to TRBJ2-7; 14 bases line up with TRBD2. V shed 5 bases, J shed 3 bases, and the junction held 12 bases outside the gene matches. Germline V gives CDR1 MDHEN, CDR2 SYDVKM. CDR3 size: 18 residues. CDR3 nucleotides: TGTGCCAGCAGTCTTACTCTGACTAGCGGGGGGGCTCGCTACGAGCAGTACTTC. Amino acid sequence: CASSLTLTSGGARYEQYF.

The chain is built from TRBV18 and TRBJ1-1; D perhaps matches TRBD1 (6 bases). The ends were cut back, 6 bases at V and 1 base at J, with 15 bases in the middle. The CDR3 runs 15 residues. The germline V gene has CDR1 KGHSH and CDR2 LQKENI. The chain's CDR3 is CASSQNAGENTEAFF. CDR3 nucleotides: TGTGCCAGCTCTCAGAATGCAGGGGAGAACACTGAAGCTTTCTTT.

This chain links TRBV10-3 with TRBJ1-5, with D possibly being TRBD1 (5 bases). The V end lost 11 bases, the J end lost 4 bases, and 12 bases lay between the germline ends. The CDR3 length is 12 residues. CDR1 ENHRY and CDR2 SYGVKD come from the germline V gene. Here the CDR3 DNA reads TGTGCCGTCGGGGGAGTAAATCAGCCCCAGCATTTT. It is translated as CAVGGVNQPQHF.

This clone was counted once. One end of the junction is discordant with germline, which a read error may explain. The J gene is TRBJ1-2, the V gene TRBV6-1; TRBD1 agrees at 8 bases. There are 15 residues in the CDR3. Germline V gene lookup returns CDR1 MNHNS and CDR2 SASEGT. The CDR3 is CASSQARQGYYGYTF. The DNA of the CDR3 is TGTGCCAGCAGTCAAGCCCGACAGGGGTACTATGGCTACACCTTC.

The chain uses TRBV9 and TRBJ2-1; D gene unclear. CDR1 and CDR2 (germline): SGDLS, YYNGEE. The CDR3 loop spans 17 amino acids. The V and J ends lost 3 bases and 1 base respectively, with 17 bases between them. The CDR3 DNA sequence: TGTGCCAGCAGCGAGGGTCCGGGCCAGACGTCCTACAATGAGCAGTTCTTC. It translates to CASSEGPGQTSYNEQFF.

This clone was seen only once. The J gene is TRBJ2-5, the V gene TRBV7-2, with D possibly matching TRBD2 (6 bases). Germline V gene sequence: CDR1 SGHTA, CDR2 FQGNSA. V was cut by 1 base and J by 10 bases, with 22 bases left in between. The CDR3 runs to 16 residues. CDR3 amino acids: CASSLGVLGAGSVQYF. For the CDR3, the DNA is TGTGCCAGCAGCTTAGGGGTCCTAGGGGCGGGGTCAGTCCAGTACTTC.

The chain uses TRBV6-1 and TRBJ1-6; TRBD1 agrees at 7 bases. CDR3 length equals 18 residues. The V segment lost 0 bases and the J segment 3 bases; nucleotides outside the gene matches: 8. Looked up from germline, CDR1 is MNHNS and CDR2 is SASEGT. As DNA, the CDR3 is TGTGCCAGCAGTGAAGCCCGGGGACAGAGGGGCTATAATTCACCCCTCCACTTT. Amino acid sequence: CASSEARGQRGYNSPLHF.